Following are 29 T cell receptor beta chains from one sample sequenced in a study of T cell changes during pregnancy in multiple sclerosis. Libraries were prepared by immunoSEQ multiplex PCR; TCRdb keeps only in-frame clonotypes and omits some of them. The sample holds around 62,000 clones; about 92% are singletons and the top ten take approximately 3.8%. The sample in question was CD8+ T cells from peripheral blood mononuclear cells, obtained in the second trimester of pregnancy. The origin of the receptors is a female donor with multiple sclerosis, enrolled in a pregnancy study.

This sequence joins TRBV7-9 and TRBJ2-7; D perhaps matches TRBD2 (6 bases). CDR3 length: 12 amino acids. The V and J ends lost 5 bases and 6 bases respectively, with 11 bases between them. The V gene's germline CDR1 is SEHNR and CDR2 FQNEAQ (reference sequence). Here the CDR3 DNA reads TGTGCCAGCAGCCCTAGCGACATCGAGCAGTACTTC. Translating it yields CASSPSDIEQYF.

The J gene is TRBJ2-2, the V gene TRBV5-1; 16 bases align to TRBD2. CDR3 length equals 18 residues. The V gene's germline CDR1 is SGHRS and CDR2 YFSETQ. V shed 0 bases, J shed 5 bases, and the junction held 4 bases outside the gene matches. CDR3 loop: CASSLVGLAGGVTGELFF. The CDR3 DNA is TGCGCCAGCAGCTTGGTGGGACTAGCGGGGGGGGTAACCGGGGAGCTGTTTTTT.

V gene TRBV19 combines with J gene TRBJ1-1; TRBD1 might be the D (5 bases). Trimming removed 2 bases from V and 5 bases from J, with 15 bases in between. CDR3 length equals 15 residues. Germline assignment: CDR1 LNHDA and CDR2 SQIVND (reference sequence). DNA for the CDR3: TGTGCCAGTAGTATATCTTCAGGGCTTTGGACTGAAGCTTTCTTT. It specifies CASSISSGLWTEAFF.

This clone was seen once. The chain is built from TRBV2 and TRBJ1-1, with a weak D call TRBD1 (6 bases). Looked up from germline, CDR1 is SNHLY and CDR2 is FYNNEI. The CDR3 length is 12 residues. V shed 8 bases and J shed 4 bases, with 11 bases lying between them. The chain's CDR3 is CASAAGATEAFF. For the CDR3, the DNA is TGTGCCAGCGCCGCAGGGGCCACTGAAGCTTTCTTT. Full variable domain (remainder filled in from reference TRBV2 and TRBJ1-1): EPEVTQTPSHQVTQMGQEVILRCVPISNHLYFYWYRQILGQKVEFLVSFYNNEISEKSEIFDDQFSVERPDGSNFTLKIRSTKLEDSAMYFCASAAGATEAFFGQGTRLTVV.

V gene TRBV19 combines with J gene TRBJ1-1, with TRBD1 identical over 10 bases. The germline V gene encodes CDR1 LNHDA and CDR2 SQIVND (reference sequence). The CDR3 spans 14 residues. The trim removed 7 bases at V and 1 base at J, leaving 3 bases unmatched. CDR3 sequence: CASTRQGANTEAFF. CDR3 sequence (DNA): TGTGCCAGTACCAGACAGGGGGCGAACACTGAAGCTTTCTTT.

This chain connects TRBV29-1 to TRBJ1-2, with a weak D call TRBD1 (6 bases). The CDR3 consists of 12 residues. The germline V gene has CDR1 SQVTM and CDR2 ANQGSEA. The V end was cut by 2 bases, the J end by 10 bases, with 14 bases between. CDR3 in amino acids: CSVENWAGDYTF. CDR3 DNA sequence: TGCAGCGTTGAAAATTGGGCAGGGGACTACACCTTC.

The rearrangement uses TRBV27 and TRBJ2-4, with D tentatively TRBD1 (6 bases). The CDR3 spans 15 residues. V lost 1 base and J 1 base, leaving 8 bases between the germline ends. Germline V gene sequence: CDR1 MNHEY, CDR2 SMNVEV (reference sequence). This chain's CDR3 is CASSLYGGAKNIQYF. Written as DNA, the CDR3 is TGTGCCAGCAGTTTATATGGGGGCGCCAAAAACATTCAGTACTTC.

V is TRBV27 and J is TRBJ2-7, with 9 bases matching TRBD2. The germline V gene encodes CDR1 MNHEY and CDR2 SMNVEV (reference sequence). J lost 1 base, V lost 5 bases, and 15 bases had no gene match. CDR3 length equals 18 residues. The CDR3 sequence is CASSKHPLIAGVSYEQYF. CDR3 nucleotides: TGTGCCAGCAGTAAGCACCCCCTTATAGCGGGAGTATCCTACGAGCAGTACTTC.

V and J are TRBV7-3 and TRBJ2-7; possible D gene TRBD2, 6 bases. Trimming stripped 2 bases from V and 5 bases from J, with 10 bases between. Looked up from germline, CDR1 is SGHTA and CDR2 is FQGTGA. This CDR3 has 13 residues. The CDR3 sequence is CASSLLGEDEQYF. In DNA, the CDR3 is TGTGCCAGCAGCTTACTAGGGGAGGACGAGCAGTACTTC.

This clone was counted only a few times. The chain couples TRBV7-9 to TRBJ2-7; D gene ambiguous. The CDR3 sequence is 13 residues long. V lost 5 bases and J 3 bases, leaving 11 bases between the germline ends. Germline lookup yields CDR1 SEHNR and CDR2 FQNEAQ (reference sequence). Written as DNA, the CDR3 is TGTGCCAGCAGCGCCCCCTACAGCTACGAGCAGTACTTC. Translated: CASSAPYSYEQYF.

This sequence joins TRBV7-9 and TRBJ2-3; 7 positions agree with TRBD1. Per germline, CDR1 SEHNR and CDR2 FQNEAQ (reference sequence). V dropped 3 bases and J dropped 0; count of bases not matched to a gene: 0. This CDR3 spans 14 amino acids. CDR3 residues: CASSLTGSTDTQYF. DNA of the CDR3: TGTGCCAGCAGCTTGACAGGGAGCACAGATACGCAGTATTTT.

A single count supports this clone. V gene TRBV27 combines with J gene TRBJ1-1, with D unclear. Deletions cut 2 bases from V and 2 bases from J, with 3 bases between. Germline-derived CDR1 and CDR2 are MNHEY and SMNVEV (reference sequence). The CDR3 is 12 amino acids. The CDR3, as DNA: TGTGCCAGCAGTTTACTAAACACTGAAGCTTTCTTT. This gives the protein CASSLLNTEAFF.

This clone was recorded once. V usage is TRBV9 and J usage is TRBJ1-1; D not certain. Germline-derived CDR1 and CDR2 are SGDLS and YYNGEE. The CDR3 consists of 12 residues. With 7 bases removed from V and 4 bases from J, the gap between germline ends came to 11 bases. The CDR3 DNA reads TGTGCCAGCTCCCCCCTCGGCACTGAAGCTTTCTTT. Amino acid sequence: CASSPLGTEAFF.

The J gene is TRBJ2-1, the V gene TRBV5-1; 7 positions agree with TRBD2. The CDR3 length is 14 residues. The ends lost 2 bases at V and 5 bases at J; junction bases unmatched: 4. Per the germline V gene, CDR1 is SGHRS and CDR2 is YFSETQ. CDR3 region: CASSFWGGNNEQFF. In DNA form, the CDR3 reads TGCGCCAGCAGCTTTTGGGGGGGAAACAATGAGCAGTTCTTC. Combining the CDR3 with reference TRBV5-1 and TRBJ2-1 gives the whole variable domain KAGVTQTPRYLIKTRGQQVTLSCSPISGHRSVSWYQQTPGQGLQFLFEYFSETQRNKGNFPGRFSGRQFSNSRSEMNVSTLELGDSALYLCASSFWGGNNEQFFGPGTRLTVL.

The chain uses TRBV19 and TRBJ1-2; 11 positions agree with TRBD1. CDR1 and CDR2 (germline): LNHDA, SQIVND (reference sequence). The junction had 11 bases not matched to a gene; V was cut back by 3 bases and J by 8 bases. The CDR3 runs 16 residues. The chain's CDR3 is CASSIPGQGAFRGYTF. CDR3 DNA: TGTGCCAGTAGTATCCCCGGACAGGGGGCATTTCGCGGCTACACCTTC.

V and J are TRBV6-6 and TRBJ2-2; tentatively, D is TRBD2 (6 bases). The V and J ends lost 8 bases and 6 bases respectively, with 22 bases between them. The CDR3 loop spans 16 amino acids. Germline V gives CDR1 MNHNY, CDR2 SVGAGI (reference sequence). The CDR3 here is CASGPFWPSAAGELFF. The CDR3 nucleotides read TGTGCCAGCGGGCCCTTTTGGCCTAGCGCGGCCGGGGAGCTGTTTTTT.

The rearrangement links TRBV29-1 to TRBJ2-5; the match to TRBD2 covers 12 bases. This CDR3 is built from 15 residues. The ends lost 2 bases at V and 4 bases at J; junction bases unmatched: 5. CDR1 is SQVTM and CDR2 is ANQGSEA in the germline V gene. CDR3 DNA sequence: TGCAGCGTTGAAACCCCGACTAGCGGGAGAGAGACCCAGTACTTC. Translating gives CSVETPTSGRETQYF.

CDR3 coding DNA: TGTGCCAGCAGCTTTACCAGGGAAACCGAGCAGTACTTC. Its translation is CASSFTRETEQYF. This chain links TRBV13 with TRBJ2-7; a weak D match, TRBD1 (5 bases). The CDR3 totals 13 residues. Trimming removed 3 bases at V and 6 bases at J, with 12 bases between. CDR1 and CDR2 from the germline V gene are PRHDT and FYEKMQ (reference sequence). Based on the CDR3 plus reference TRBV13 and TRBJ2-7, the full variable domain is AAGVIQSPRHLIKEKRETATLKCYPIPRHDTVYWYQQGPGQDPQFLISFYEKMQSDKGSIPDRFSAQQFSDYHSELNMSSLELGDSALYFCASSFTRETEQYFGPGTRLTVT.

The chain has TRBV27 and TRBJ1-2, with TRBD1 identical over 9 bases. V was clipped by 0 bases and J by 4 bases; unmatched bases: 3. Germline V gene lookup returns CDR1 MNHEY and CDR2 SMNVEV (reference sequence). The length of the CDR3 is 15 residues. CDR3 nucleotide sequence: TGTGCCAGCAGTTTATCCCGGACAGGGGTCTATGGCTACACCTTC. Its translation: CASSLSRTGVYGYTF.

The chain joins TRBV7-9 to TRBJ1-6, with a tentative D call TRBD1 (5 bases). V lost 3 bases and J 3 bases, leaving 6 bases between the germline ends. Germline loops: CDR1 SEHNR, CDR2 FQNEAQ (reference sequence). The CDR3 is made up of 14 amino acids. CDR3 DNA: TGTGCCAGCAGCTTTGACAGCTATAATTCACCCCTCCACTTT. It translates to CASSFDSYNSPLHF.

V usage is TRBV27 and J usage is TRBJ2-3; 12 bases map to TRBD2. CDR3 length: 18 amino acids. Germline trimming cut 0 bases from V and 4 bases from J; bases unmatched to any gene: 8. Germline V gene data show CDR1 as MNHEY and CDR2 as SMNVEV (reference sequence). Here the CDR3 DNA reads TGTGCCAGCAGTTTATCGATTCGAACTAGCGGGAGGCCAGATACGCAGTATTTT. It encodes CASSLSIRTSGRPDTQYF.

The chain recombines TRBV7-9 with TRBJ1-2, with D perhaps TRBD1 (5 bases). V gave up 0 bases and J gave up 2 bases, with 13 bases separating them. Germline V gene data show CDR1 as SEHNR and CDR2 as FQNEAQ (reference sequence). There are 16 residues in the CDR3. DNA of the CDR3: TGTGCCAGCAGCTTAGCGAAAACTACAGGAAACTATGGCTACACCTTC. This gives the protein CASSLAKTTGNYGYTF.

This chain links TRBV19 with TRBJ2-1; D is possibly TRBD2 (5 bases). The CDR3 covers 11 residues. The V and J ends lost 10 bases and 8 bases respectively, with 12 bases between them. Germline values: CDR1 LNHDA, CDR2 SQIVND (reference sequence). CDR3 bases: TGTGCCACCAAACTAGGCGATGAGCAGTTCTTC. It encodes CATKLGDEQFF.

V gene TRBV9 combines with J gene TRBJ2-2; TRBD1 matches at 7 bases. Trimming took 2 bases from V and 3 from J; bases not matched to a gene: 10. The CDR3 has 17 residues. CDR1 SGDLS and CDR2 YYNGEE come from the germline V gene. The DNA of the CDR3 is TGTGCCAGCAGCGTGAGGTGGGGGCAGGGGGACACCGGGGAGCTGTTTTTT. It yields the protein CASSVRWGQGDTGELFF. Looking up the rest from reference TRBV9 and TRBJ2-2 gives the full variable domain: DSGVTQTPKHLITATGQRVTLRCSPRSGDLSVYWYQQSLDQGLQFLIQYYNGEERAKGNILERFSAQQFPDLHSELNLSSLELGDSALYFCASSVRWGQGDTGELFFGEGSRLTVL.

This clone turned up a few times. This chain connects TRBV2 to TRBJ2-7, with TRBD1 matching over 9 bases. V gave up 5 bases and J gave up 1 base; unmatched junction bases: 3. Per germline, CDR1 SNHLY and CDR2 FYNNEI. The CDR3 runs to 14 residues. The CDR3 region has the DNA TGTGCCAGCAGTCCGACAGGGGGATCCTACGAGCAGTACTTC. Translation gives CASSPTGGSYEQYF.

The gene calls are TRBV9 and TRBJ2-1; D ambiguous. Trimming stripped 1 base from V and 3 bases from J, with 5 bases between. Germline V lookup: CDR1 SGDLS, CDR2 YYNGEE. The CDR3 consists of 13 residues. The DNA of the CDR3 is TGTGCCAGCAGCGTAAGCAACTACAATGAGCAGTTCTTC. It translates to CASSVSNYNEQFF.

This clone came up once. The chain joins TRBV14 to TRBJ2-7; maybe TRBD2 (5 bases). The CDR3 covers 15 residues. Per the germline V gene, CDR1 is SGHDN and CDR2 is FVKESK. With 1 base removed from V and 1 base from J, the gap between germline ends came to 11 bases. CDR3 loop: CASSQVGEQSYEQYF. CDR3 nucleotide sequence: TGTGCCAGCAGCCAAGTCGGGGAGCAGTCCTACGAGCAGTACTTC.

This rearrangement joins TRBV6-4 to TRBJ2-3; 11 nucleotides agree with TRBD2. J lost 4 bases, V lost 3 bases, and 3 bases had no gene match. The germline V gene has CDR1 MRHNA and CDR2 SNTAGT. CDR3 size: 15 residues. This CDR3 is CASSEGLAGSDTQYF. CDR3 DNA sequence: TGTGCCAGCAGTGAAGGACTAGCGGGTTCAGATACGCAGTATTTT.

The chain combines TRBV7-9 with TRBJ2-1; 8 bases fit TRBD1. V gave up 4 bases and J gave up 10 bases; unmatched junction bases: 12. The CDR3 has 15 amino acids. Germline-derived CDR1 and CDR2 are SEHNR and FQNEAQ (reference sequence). CDR3 in amino acids: CASSSFGDRLGEQFF. DNA for the CDR3: TGTGCCAGCAGCTCTTTTGGGGACAGGTTAGGCGAGCAGTTCTTC. The variable domain in full, completed from reference TRBV7-9 and TRBJ2-1, reads DTGVSQNPRHKITKRGQNVTFRCDPISEHNRLYWYRQTLGQGPEFLTYFQNEAQLEKSRLLSDRFSAERPKGSFSTLEIQRTEQGDSAMYLCASSSFGDRLGEQFFGPGTRLTVL.